This T cell receptor beta chain was captured by sequencing in a study of cytomegalovirus exposure and HLA in healthy donors (dated by TCRdb to the late 2010s). About the full investigation: According to an earlier analysis of 587 of the donors, about 179 million T cells yielded 95 million to 140 million unique TCR beta sequences and approximately 280 Gb of sequence data. An early release covering roughly 640 HLA-typed donors comprised 300 to 350 gigabases of sequencing data and 85 million or so unique TCR sequences. Of the roughly 400 genotyped donors, approximately 83% fell in the genetic ancestry cluster associated with self-reported Caucasian donors. The study was designed to test whether signatures of past pathogen exposure could be identified by cataloging public T cell receptors. Using immunosequencing, the study profiled T cell repertoires from roughly 650 subjects and related those repertoires to cytomegalovirus serostatus. Along with the approximately 620-subject first cohort, a separate validation cohort of around 120 different subjects was used. The study combined high-throughput TCR immunosequencing, statistical association of individual TCRs with disease status, and machine learning to predict cytomegalovirus infection status. To study patterns of TCR occurrence, a later analysis re-analyzed previously published TCR beta repertoires from several hundred donors and added high-resolution HLA genotyping. Rather than drawing on any new phenotypic data, the later analysis identified candidate immune exposures from TCR beta sequences and the way those sequences occurred across donors. An earlier analysis of around 580 of the donors used high-throughput TCR beta sequencing to judge whether each TCR beta V gene segment behaved as functional or pseudogenic. Alongside the repertoire data, information on donor age, sex, ethnicity and CMV serostatus was compiled. A later genetic analysis took genome-wide SNP genotypes for about 55% of the roughly 670 donors and used that subset as a discovery cohort. Every repertoire in the discovery cohort had been generated on one and the same sequencing platform. HLA typing covered class I and class II loci at four-digit resolution. The number of donors typed differed by locus, with 629-630 for A, B, C, DRB1 and DQB1, about 500 for DQA1, nearly 610 for DPA1, and approximately 470 for DPB1. Roughly five DR-DQ haplotypes were handled as single units for association and clustering, since linkage in the cohort was strong. Across some 400 genotyped donors of the cohort, an average of 235,054 unique TCR beta nucleotide sequences per donor were sequenced, and roughly 20% of those sequences were non-productive. The investigation overall reported the following: An earlier analysis of approximately 590 of the donors showed that most TCR beta V segments appeared in productive rearrangements either about 87% or about 30% of the time, which broadly matched IMGT annotations. Because counts were too low, about 18 rarely observed V segments, including chromosome 9 orphons, were excluded from the earlier analysis of several hundred of the donors. When HLA alleles, especially DR and DQ, strongly co-occurred, attributing TCR associations to individual alleles was difficult. Three of the identified cytomegalovirus-associated TCR beta chains were confirmed in vitro to be specific for cytomegalovirus antigens. Roughly uniform sequencing depth across donors was assumed in presence/absence analyses, although this assumption may not hold. A later analysis associated around 16,000 TCR beta sequences with specific HLA alleles at a false discovery rate of 0.05. According to a later analysis, most CMV-associated TCR beta chains appeared to be HLA-restricted, and the HLA associations seemed to be driven largely by CMV exposure. In both the original and validation cohorts, the classifier was reported to diagnose cytomegalovirus status with high specificity and sensitivity. A group of highly shared sequence variants was considered likely to be a technical artifact of the sequencing pipeline. Linkage disequilibrium might explain the correlated functional status among segregating V segments, but an unknown experimental factor could not be excluded. Compared with the approximately 720-donor mean, donors in an Asian-associated ancestry cluster had fewer N-insertions in productive TCRs, according to a later genetic analysis. Because the 87-base-pair reads could not distinguish some IMGT-functional V segments, including TRBV6-2 and TRBV6-3, those segments were excluded. In a later analysis, HLA-associated TCR beta chains showed more clonal expansion and lower generation probabilities than non-associated chains that were equally common. Only TCR beta chains were sequenced in this cohort, and the absence of alpha or paired-chain data limited detectable features. A later analysis found that TCR association rates varied across HLA loci, with DRB1 alleles showing the most associated TCRs and HLA-C alleles the fewest. CMV serostatus was the only immune exposure information available for the cohort. Across donors, most TCR sequences were observed very rarely, whereas some public TCRs were present in many individuals. According to the authors, the approach could potentially be generalized to other disease states and immunological phenotypes. A further reported finding was that TCR beta sequences accurately predicted the HLA-A and HLA-B alleles for most subjects in the first cohort. According to a later analysis, parvovirus B19, influenza, CMV and Epstein-Barr virus appeared linked to several top co-occurrence clusters. In a later genetic analysis, a missense DCLRE1C variant was associated with V-gene and J-gene trimming of TCR beta chains, and the association was replicated in an independent cohort. In the study, approximately 160 TCR beta chains were listed as associated with cytomegalovirus. Because HLA typing was unavailable for some donors at each locus, only the typed subset was used in association tests.

With respect to this clone: Which antigen it targets is not known. Base qualities are missing; no much larger clone stands one base away.

The method was the immunoSEQ multiplex PCR assay. The multiplex PCR relied on a mix of 60 forward primers for TCR Vbeta segments and 13 reverse primers for TCR Jbeta segments. The CDR3 region of rearranged TCR beta genes was amplified from genomic DNA with a multiplex PCR assay. The amplified TCR beta libraries were sequenced on the Illumina HiSeq System as 87-base-pair reads. Regarding the original processing steps: A later analysis counted approximately 74 million unique TCR beta chains across the 666 repertoires, and approximately 11 million of these chains were shared by at least two donors. Raw reads were error-corrected and collapsed into unique sequences by a nearest-neighbor algorithm in which closely related sequences were merged to remove PCR and sequencing errors. Alignment of CDR3 sequences to IMGT reference sequences was used to assign V, D and J gene segments. For a sequence to be retained, a match of at least six nucleotides was required to both a V gene segment and a J gene segment. A rearrangement was called productive if the CDR3 had no stop codons and remained in frame with V and J, and every other rearrangement was called non-productive. CDR3 was defined according to IMGT convention as the region running from the second conserved V-encoded cysteine to the conserved J-encoded phenylalanine. Sequences without an unambiguous match to a single V gene segment were excluded from the earlier analysis of a few hundred of the donors. In an earlier analysis of some 590 of the donors, a V segment was called functional when productive rearrangements were above 56.7%, and segregating when the standard deviation between donors exceeded 5%. A statistical classification framework was built for diagnosing cytomegalovirus status from the catalog of TCR beta chain sequences. In a later analysis, TCR nucleotide sequences were compared against IMGT/GENE-DB human TR gene sequences so that V and J genes could be assigned. In a later analysis, CDR3 sequences and most-parsimonious VDJ recombination scenarios were assigned using the TCRdist pipeline. In a later analysis, each TCR beta chain was defined by its CDR3 amino acid sequence together with its V-gene family, and reads lacking a unique V-gene family were excluded. To address suspected cross-contamination and a sequencing artifact, a later analysis removed around 600 highly shared, low-generation-probability nucleotide sequences. In a later analysis, a clonal expansion index for each public chain was calculated from normalized within-repertoire ranks of inferred template counts. A later analysis computed generation probabilities with a VDJ recombination model fitted to out-of-frame rearrangements, and checked the results against IGoR. In a later analysis, hypergeometric tests were used to score TCR-TCR, TCR-HLA and TCR-CMV co-occurrence, with a repertoire-size bias correction applied to TCR pairs. To estimate false discovery rates, a later analysis permuted the HLA or CMV assignments 20 times. In a later analysis, co-occurring TCRs were grouped with DBSCAN, and TCRdist sequence similarity was added when clustering was performed within HLA-allele-positive subsets. Repertoires with fewer than 30,000 or more than 120,000 public chains were left out of co-occurrence clustering, as were a handful of repertoires with anomalous nucleotide sharing. TCRdb took this table from immuneACCESS and kept in-frame rearrangements with V and J called. Such tables lack part of the clones; where checked against another copy, unresolved V genes explain under half of the gap, and the rest is unexplained. That table furnishes V, J and clone size, whereas the DNA furnished D and trimming. The sample table holds some 70,000 clones, of which roughly 66% were seen once. About 3% of the sample is held by the ten biggest clonotypes.

The cohort was made up of under 800 healthy bone marrow donors. All cohort members were sampled while nominally healthy, although unrecorded immune exposures were likely present. The donor tested CMV seronegative, placing the donor among the approximately 400 seronegative members of the cohort. Each donor provided a peripheral blood sample, and peripheral blood mononuclear cells were used for TCR beta sequencing. The Qiagen DNeasy Blood Extraction Kit was used to extract genomic DNA from the blood cell samples. The germline V gene specifies SGHTA as CDR1 and FQGNSA as CDR2. V is clipped by 4 bases and J by 8 bases, and the sequence between their germline boundaries is 11 bases long. The CDR3 runs 12 amino acids, cysteine and phenylalanine included. Only the CDR3 DNA stays, 36 bases, in frame from base 1.

Recombination joined TRBV7-2 with TRBJ1-1, with an unclear D gene assignment. Sequenced sample: PBMCs. This TCR came from a woman aged 45-65 years in good health and CMV-seronegative. The nucleotides read TGTGCCAGCAGCTCGGACTCCTGGGAAGCTTTCTTT. Its translation reads: CASSSDSWEAFF.